This T cell receptor beta chain came from a study of prognosis after radiotherapy for stage I lung cancer. This clonotype was found many times. Its antigen is currently unknown. V was pared by 0 bases and J by 3 bases, with 12 bases between. The CDR3 has 16 amino acids. Germline CDR1 LGHDT, CDR2 YNNKEL (reference sequence). Amplification of TCR beta CDR3 from genomic DNA used two-round multiplex PCR. The first PCR round targeted every TRBV and TRBJ gene with specific primers. Each CDR3 protein is one row after TCRdb ran MiXCR on the multiplex PCR reads. The sample includes nearly 25,000 distinct CDR3 sequences, about 34% of them seen just once. Overall study results and limits: Reportedly, TRBV and TRBJ gene usage differed by presence of metastases in patients.

The specimen comprised PBMCs, sampled before or after stereotactic body radiation therapy (not recorded which). This chain connects TRBV3-1 to TRBJ2-1; the D call may be TRBD1 or TRBD2 (5 bases each). This TCR derives from a donor aged 50 or older with non-small cell lung cancer. The CDR3 spells CASSQETGTFYNEQFF. Here the CDR3 DNA reads TGTGCCAGCAGCCAAGAGACCGGGACCTTCTACAATGAGCAGTTCTTC.